These 17 T cell receptor beta chains share one sample of origin, sequenced in a study of blood T cell repertoires in COVID-19. The method was immunoSEQ multiplex PCR; TCRdb's version includes in-frame clones alone and lacks a portion of them. The sample contains under 200,000 clones, around 80% of which appear only once. The source material was peripheral blood. The receptor set was obtained from a man in his 60s with acute or convalescent COVID-19.

The rearrangement links TRBV7-9 to TRBJ1-6, with 7 bases that match TRBD1. The V segment lost 5 bases and the J segment 16 bases; nucleotides outside the gene matches: 8. The CDR3 runs 12 residues. Per germline, CDR1 SEHNR and CDR2 FQNEAQ (reference sequence). In nucleotides, the CDR3 is TGTGCCAGCAGCGACAGGGAAACTCCACTCCACTTT. This sequence encodes CASSDRETPLHF.

The chain uses TRBV27 and TRBJ1-1; no clear D. This CDR3 comprises 13 residues. Germline V gene sequence: CDR1 MNHEY, CDR2 SMNVEV (reference sequence). Trimming pared 3 bases from V and 2 bases from J, leaving 7 bases between. The CDR3 DNA follows: TGTGCCAGCAGTTTGTTTTCAAACACTGAAGCTTTCTTT. Encoded protein: CASSLFSNTEAFF.

V is TRBV5-1 and J is TRBJ2-2, with 8 bases aligning to TRBD2. This CDR3 region has 18 residues. V lost 3 bases, J lost 4 bases, and 14 bases stayed unmatched. Germline V gives CDR1 SGHRS, CDR2 YFSETQ. CDR3 DNA: TGCGCCAGCAGCTCCCCTCCCCCTAGCGGGCGGGGCACCGGGGAGCTGTTTTTT. It codes for CASSSPPPSGRGTGELFF.

This chain joins TRBV5-5 and TRBJ2-7; D is possibly TRBD1 (6 bases). Looked up from germline, CDR1 is SGHKS and CDR2 is YYEKEE (reference sequence). The CDR3 is 18 residues long. V was shortened by 0 bases and J by 4 bases, with 23 bases between the two germline ends. The CDR3 is CASSLGLTQGFSTYEQYF. The CDR3 DNA sequence: TGTGCCAGCAGCTTGGGACTCACACAGGGATTTTCAACGTACGAGCAGTACTTC.

Comment on this clone: Other nucleotide sequences in the sample specify the same CDR3. The rearrangement uses TRBV5-1 and TRBJ1-6; D gene uncertain. Germline V gives CDR1 SGHRS, CDR2 YFSETQ. CDR3 length: 14 amino acids. V shed 0 bases and J shed 6 bases, with 7 bases lying between them. In DNA, the CDR3 is TGCGCCAGCAGCTTGGGGCGGCCTAATTCACCCCTCCACTTT. Protein: CASSLGRPNSPLHF.

The chain employs TRBV9 and TRBJ2-1, with 8 bases aligning to TRBD1. Germline V gene data show CDR1 as SGDLS and CDR2 as YYNGEE. The CDR3 runs 16 residues. V dropped 1 base and J dropped 5; count of bases not matched to a gene: 8. CDR3 sequence reads: CASSVTGGNPNNEQFF. In DNA, the CDR3 is TGTGCCAGCAGCGTAACAGGGGGGAATCCAAACAATGAGCAGTTCTTC.

This clone has a handful of counts. This chain links TRBV5-1 with TRBJ1-3, with D unresolved. V was pared by 0 bases and J by 3 bases, with 10 bases between. Germline V gene lookup returns CDR1 SGHRS and CDR2 YFSETQ. This CDR3 contains 15 residues. The CDR3 bases are TGCGCCAGCAGCTTGGCCTGGGAGCATGGAAACACCATATATTTT. Translated, it gives CASSLAWEHGNTIYF.

As DNA, the CDR3 is TGTGCCAGCAGCTCGACAGGGATTGGCTACAATGAGCAGTTCTTC. Its protein product is CASSSTGIGYNEQFF. The V call is TRBV6-5, the J call TRBJ2-1, with 7 bases lining up with TRBD1. The CDR3 sequence is 15 residues long. Germline CDR1 reads MNHEY; CDR2 reads SVGAGI. Unmatched junction bases numbered 8, after V lost 6 bases and J lost 3 bases.

The chain carries TRBV19 and TRBJ1-1, with D possibly matching TRBD1 (5 bases). This CDR3 has 14 amino acids. CDR1 and CDR2 (germline): LNHDA, SQIVND (reference sequence). V was shortened by 6 bases and J by 10 bases, with 21 bases between the two germline ends. CDR3 loop: CASSPFGGVSGAFF. In DNA, the CDR3 is TGTGCCAGTAGCCCTTTTGGGGGGGTGTCAGGAGCTTTCTTT.

This rearrangement joins TRBV28 to TRBJ2-7, with TRBD1 as a possible D gene (6 bases). Trimming cost V 6 bases and J 4 bases, with 7 bases left between them. Germline V lookup: CDR1 MDHEN, CDR2 SYDVKM. The CDR3 loop spans 11 amino acids. The CDR3 nucleotides read TGTGCCAGCAGGCAGGGGTACGAGCAGTACTTC. Its protein product is CASRQGYEQYF. Together with reference TRBV28 and TRBJ2-7, the CDR3 gives the full variable domain: DVKVTQSSRYLVKRTGEKVFLECVQDMDHENMFWYRQDPGLGLRLIYFSYDVKMKEKGDIPEGYSVSREKKERFSLILESASTNQTSMYLCASRQGYEQYFGPGTRLTVT.

The V call is TRBV9, the J call TRBJ2-7; TRBD1 is a possible D gene (5 bases). V was trimmed by 4 bases and J by 0 bases, leaving 11 bases between them. CDR1 SGDLS and CDR2 YYNGEE come from the germline V gene. The CDR3 has 14 residues. The CDR3 region has the DNA TGTGCCAGCAGCCCGCGACAGAGCTCCTACGAGCAGTACTTC. This gives the protein CASSPRQSSYEQYF.

V usage is TRBV2 and J usage is TRBJ1-3; a weak D match, TRBD1 (5 bases). Germline V gives CDR1 SNHLY, CDR2 FYNNEI. Trimming pared 4 bases from V and 4 bases from J, leaving 17 bases between. The CDR3 is 16 residues long. The CDR3 DNA follows: TGTGCCAGCAGTGTCTCCATCCAGGGTTACGGAAACACCATATATTTT. Amino acids: CASSVSIQGYGNTIYF.

V gene TRBV24-1 combines with J gene TRBJ1-5; TRBD1 matches 10 bases. Per the germline V gene, CDR1 is KGHDR and CDR2 is SFDVKD. V was clipped by 1 base and J by 1 base; unmatched bases: 6. The CDR3 is made up of 18 amino acids. The CDR3 loop is CATSDLGDRGFSNQPQHF. CDR3 nucleotides: TGTGCCACCAGTGATTTAGGGGACAGGGGTTTCAGCAATCAGCCCCAGCATTTT.

This rearrangement joins TRBV2 to TRBJ1-2; 8 positions match TRBD1. Unmatched junction bases numbered 16, after V lost 8 bases and J lost 8 bases. The CDR3 is made up of 15 amino acids. Germline values: CDR1 SNHLY, CDR2 FYNNEI. Written as DNA, the CDR3 is TGTGCCAGCGAACTCCTACCGGGACAGGTGGGCGGCTACACCTTC. Protein: CASELLPGQVGGYTF.

V and J are TRBV2 and TRBJ1-1; 7 positions agree with TRBD1. J gave up 3 bases and V 5 bases, and 9 bases lay outside the gene matches. Germline values: CDR1 SNHLY, CDR2 FYNNEI. The CDR3 loop spans 15 amino acids. In DNA form, the CDR3 reads TGTGCCAGCAGTAAATCGCAGGGGGTGGACACTGAAGCTTTCTTT. Its protein is CASSKSQGVDTEAFF.

The table lists this clone with a few counts. The V gene is TRBV27, the J gene TRBJ2-1; the D gene is possibly TRBD2 (6 bases). The V gene's germline CDR1 is MNHEY and CDR2 SMNVEV (reference sequence). V lost 3 bases and J lost 5, with 14 bases in between. The CDR3 loop spans 15 amino acids. The CDR3 sequence is CASSLQAGRNNEQFF. The CDR3 nucleotides are TGTGCCAGCAGTTTGCAGGCAGGGAGGAACAATGAGCAGTTCTTC.

The CDR3, as DNA: TGTGCCAGCAGCTCTAGCGGGGGGGCGTACGAGCAGTACTTC. This encodes CASSSSGGAYEQYF. V and J are TRBV7-3 and TRBJ2-7; 12 bases are shared with TRBD2. The CDR3 contains 14 residues. After removal of 4 bases from V and 4 bases from J, the junction contained 2 bases not matched to a gene. CDR1 is SGHTA and CDR2 is FQGTGA in the germline V gene.